This T cell receptor beta chain was obtained from a study of T cell repertoires in ileal Crohn's disease. Turning to the study itself: Approximately 35% were active smokers at surgery; median disease duration was approximately 8.5 years. Biopsies of the neoterminal ileum at postoperative colonoscopy form M6 samples. Study outcomes and limitations: Clonal expansions were more frequent in active smokers than non-smokers at surgery. Sorted CD8 T cells held more high-frequency clones than CD4.

Using immunoSEQ multiplex PCR, the repertoire was profiled, and TCRdb retains in-frame clones only, with some absent. The sample includes some 20,000 clones, 60% to 75% of them seen just once. Time point in this sample: neoterminal ileum biopsy at postoperative endoscopy, about 6 months after surgery. About this clone itself: Antigen unknown.

V lost 6 bases and J lost 8, with 13 bases in between. CDR1 and CDR2 (germline): SGHAT, FQNNGV. This CDR3 contains 12 residues. Sequenced material: ileal tissue. The V and J genes are TRBV11-2 and TRBJ1-2; D is perhaps TRBD1 (5 bases). This receptor was taken from an adult with Crohn's disease. As DNA, the CDR3 is TGTGCCAGCAGTTATCAGGGATTCGGCTACACCTTC. This encodes CASSYQGFGYTF.